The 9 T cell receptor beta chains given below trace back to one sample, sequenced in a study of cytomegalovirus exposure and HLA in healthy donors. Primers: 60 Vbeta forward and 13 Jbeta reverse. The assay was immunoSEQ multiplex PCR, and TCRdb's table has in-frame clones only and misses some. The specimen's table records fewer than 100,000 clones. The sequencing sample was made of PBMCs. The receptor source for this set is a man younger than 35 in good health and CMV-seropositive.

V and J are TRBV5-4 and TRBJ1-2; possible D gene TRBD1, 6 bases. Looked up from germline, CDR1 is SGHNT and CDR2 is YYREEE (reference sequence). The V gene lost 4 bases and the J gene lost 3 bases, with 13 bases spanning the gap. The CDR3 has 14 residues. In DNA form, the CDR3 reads TGTGCCAGCAGCATTAGGGGGGGAGACTATGGCTACACCTTC. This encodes CASSIRGGDYGYTF.

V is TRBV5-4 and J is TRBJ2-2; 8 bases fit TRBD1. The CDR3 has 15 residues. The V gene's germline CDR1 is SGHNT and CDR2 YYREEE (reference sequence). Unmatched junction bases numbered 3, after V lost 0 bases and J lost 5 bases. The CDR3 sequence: CASSLGDRKTGELFF. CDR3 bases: TGTGCCAGCAGCTTGGGGGACAGGAAGACCGGGGAGCTGTTTTTT.

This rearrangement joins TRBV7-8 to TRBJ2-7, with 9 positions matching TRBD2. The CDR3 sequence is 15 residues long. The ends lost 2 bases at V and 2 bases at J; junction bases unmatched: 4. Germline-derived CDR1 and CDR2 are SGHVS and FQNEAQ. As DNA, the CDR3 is TGTGCCAGCAGCTTAAAAGCGGGAGGAACCTACGAGCAGTACTTC. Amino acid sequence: CASSLKAGGTYEQYF.

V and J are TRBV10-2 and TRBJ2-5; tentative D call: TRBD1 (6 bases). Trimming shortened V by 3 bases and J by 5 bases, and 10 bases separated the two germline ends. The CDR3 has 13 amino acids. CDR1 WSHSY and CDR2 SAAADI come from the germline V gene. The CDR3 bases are TGCGCCAGCAGTGATCACAGGGTTGAGACCCAGTACTTC. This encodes CASSDHRVETQYF.

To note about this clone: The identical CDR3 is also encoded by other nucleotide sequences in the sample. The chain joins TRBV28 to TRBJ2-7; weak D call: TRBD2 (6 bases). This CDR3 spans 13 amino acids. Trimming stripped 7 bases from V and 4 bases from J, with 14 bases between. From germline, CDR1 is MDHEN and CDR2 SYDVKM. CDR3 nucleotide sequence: TGTGCCAGCACCTCCCTCGGGACTTACGAGCAGTACTTC. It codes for CASTSLGTYEQYF.

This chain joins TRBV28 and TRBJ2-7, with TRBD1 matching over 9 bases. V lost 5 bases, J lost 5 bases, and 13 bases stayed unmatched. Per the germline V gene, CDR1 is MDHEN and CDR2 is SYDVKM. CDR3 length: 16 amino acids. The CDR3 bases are TGTGCCAGCAGTCTCCTTTGGGGACAGGGTAACAACGAGCAGTACTTC. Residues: CASSLLWGQGNNEQYF.

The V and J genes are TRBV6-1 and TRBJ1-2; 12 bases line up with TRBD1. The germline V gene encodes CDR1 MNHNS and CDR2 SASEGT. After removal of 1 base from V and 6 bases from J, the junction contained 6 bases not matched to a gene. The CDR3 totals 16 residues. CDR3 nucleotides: TGTGCCAGCAGTGAAGAGGGGGGGACAGGGGGCGATGGCTACACCTTC. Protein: CASSEEGGTGGDGYTF.

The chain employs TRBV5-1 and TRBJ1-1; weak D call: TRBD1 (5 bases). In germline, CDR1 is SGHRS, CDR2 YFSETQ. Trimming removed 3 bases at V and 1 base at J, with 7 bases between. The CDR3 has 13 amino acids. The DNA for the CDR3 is TGCGCCAGCAGCTGGGGGGGGAACACTGAAGCTTTCTTT. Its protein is CASSWGGNTEAFF.

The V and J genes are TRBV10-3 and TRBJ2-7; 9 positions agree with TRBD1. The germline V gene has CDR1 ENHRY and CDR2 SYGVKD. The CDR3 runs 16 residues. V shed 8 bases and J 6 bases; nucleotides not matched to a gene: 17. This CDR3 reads CAIGRDSGTGSGEQYF. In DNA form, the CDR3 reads TGTGCCATCGGAAGGGACTCCGGGACAGGGAGCGGCGAGCAGTACTTC.